The 21 T cell receptor beta chains below were found in one sample sequenced in a study of response to subunit inactivated influenza vaccine. Via MiXCR, TCRdb re-called the RT-PCR reads, giving one row per CDR3 protein. Seen here are approximately 530,000 distinct CDR3 sequences, approximately 6.9% observed once, and the top ten hold around 12%. The sample consisted of PBMCs from blood, taken roughly 24 months after vaccination. Source of these receptors: a man aged 50 to 69 who received an inactivated influenza vaccine.

CDR3 bases: TGTGCCAGCAGTGAACTAGCGGGGAAGTCAGATACGCAGTATTTT. This gives the protein CASSELAGKSDTQYF. The chain recombines TRBV25-1 with TRBJ2-3, with 9 nucleotides matching TRBD2. The CDR3 extends over 15 amino acids. CDR1 and CDR2 from the germline V gene are MGHDK and SYGVNS. V gave up 2 bases and J gave up 4 bases; unmatched junction bases: 4. The whole variable domain, remainder taken from reference TRBV25-1 and TRBJ2-3, is EADIYQTPRYLVIGTGKKITLECSQTMGHDKMYWYQQDPGMELHLIHYSYGVNSTEKGDLSSESTVSRIRTEHFPLTLESARPSHTSQYLCASSELAGKSDTQYFGPGTRLTVL.

With respect to this clonotype: A read error is possible here, since a much larger clone lies one base away. The rearrangement joins TRBV5-4 to TRBJ2-4, with 7 positions matching TRBD1. Germline CDR1 is SGHNT and CDR2 is YYREEE (reference sequence). V dropped 0 bases and J dropped 0; count of bases not matched to a gene: 6. The CDR3 length is 17 residues. Here the CDR3 reads CASSLGPGQLAKNIQYF. The CDR3, as DNA: TGTGCCAGCAGCTTGGGCCCGGGACAGCTAGCCAAAAACATTCAGTACTTC.

A few counts support this clonotype. This sequence joins TRBV12-3 or TRBV12-4 and TRBJ2-3, with D hard to call. This CDR3 is 16 amino acids long. Trimming pared 7 bases from V and 0 bases from J, leaving 17 bases between. The CDR3 DNA sequence: TGTGCCAGCACCCACGTCGGGCTACATAGCACAGATACGCAGTATTTT. Encoded protein: CASTHVGLHSTDTQYF.

The V gene is TRBV7-3, the J gene TRBJ2-2, with D perhaps assigned TRBD1 or TRBD2 (5 bases each). CDR1 and CDR2 (germline): SGHTA, FQGTGA. Trimming left V 5 bases short and J 6 bases short, with 13 bases between. This CDR3 is 14 amino acids long. This CDR3 reads CASSRDLRPGELFF. The CDR3 DNA sequence: TGTGCCAGCAGCAGGGACCTCAGGCCCGGGGAGCTGTTTTTT.

There are many counts of this clonotype. The V call is TRBV12-3 or TRBV12-4, the J call TRBJ1-5; the D is unclear. Trimming cost V 5 bases and J 2 bases, with 10 bases left between them. The CDR3 is made up of 14 amino acids. CDR3: CASSLSDRNQPQHF. The CDR3 coding sequence is TGTGCCAGCAGTCTATCGGACCGCAATCAGCCCCAGCATTTT.

The chain joins TRBV7-8 to TRBJ2-2; D remains unclear. The CDR3 contains 16 residues. Trimming removed 5 bases at V and 2 bases at J, with 15 bases between. Germline V gene sequence: CDR1 SGHVS, CDR2 FQNEAQ. DNA for the CDR3: TGTGCCAGCAGCCCTTCGCGACATACCAACACCGGGGAGCTGTTTTTT. It encodes CASSPSRHTNTGELFF. Combining the CDR3 with reference TRBV7-8 and TRBJ2-2 gives the whole variable domain GAGVSQSPRYKVAKRGQDVALRCDPISGHVSLFWYQQALGQGPEFLTYFQNEAQLDKSGLPSDRFFAERPEGSVSTLKIQRTQQEDSAVYLCASSPSRHTNTGELFFGEGSRLTVL.

This clonotype was counted ten times or more. The chain joins TRBV11-2 to TRBJ2-1, with no clear D. V was pared by 1 base and J by 2 bases, with 21 bases between. This CDR3 has 19 residues. Germline V gene sequence: CDR1 SGHAT, CDR2 FQNNGV. The CDR3 coding sequence is TGTGCCAGCAGCTTAGGGGTGGGTGTGCGACTCAATACCTACAATGAGCAGTTCTTC. It specifies CASSLGVGVRLNTYNEQFF.

This clonotype has a count of ten or more. The rearrangement links TRBV20-1 to TRBJ2-3, with D tentatively TRBD2 (6 bases). The V end lost 2 bases, the J end lost 0 bases, and 9 bases lay between the germline ends. Per the germline V gene, CDR1 is DFQATT and CDR2 is SNEGSKA (reference sequence). The CDR3 contains 14 residues. The CDR3 loop is CSARTGASTDTQYF. The DNA for the CDR3 is TGCAGTGCTAGAACGGGAGCTAGCACAGATACGCAGTATTTT.

This clonotype was seen many times. The rearrangement uses TRBV30 and TRBJ2-7, with TRBD1 matching 9 bases. V lost 1 base and J lost 5; bases outside the gene matches: 6. The germline V gene encodes CDR1 GTSNPN and CDR2 SVGIG (reference sequence). The CDR3 extends over 14 amino acids. The CDR3 nucleotides read TGTGCCTGGAGTGCTGGACAGGGGTGGAACGAGCAGTACTTC. Translating it yields CAWSAGQGWNEQYF.

This clonotype was found many times. This sequence joins TRBV20-1 and TRBJ2-7; 7 bases map to TRBD2. This CDR3 has 13 amino acids. V trimming: 2 bases; J trimming: 5 bases; junction bases outside the gene matches: 6. Germline V gene data show CDR1 as DFQATT and CDR2 as SNEGSKA (reference sequence). DNA of the CDR3: TGCAGTGCTAGACTCGCGGGAGCCCACGAGCAGTACTTC. Its translation is CSARLAGAHEQYF.

The chain combines TRBV20-1 with TRBJ1-1; unclear D gene. Germline V gene lookup returns CDR1 DFQATT and CDR2 SNEGSKA (reference sequence). Trimming stripped 6 bases from V and 4 bases from J, with 18 bases between. CDR3 length: 14 amino acids. The CDR3 DNA is TGCAGTGCGACGAGAGGACCTCCGATCACTGAAGCTTTCTTT. This sequence encodes CSATRGPPITEAFF.

This clonotype was detected ten times or more. The rearrangement joins TRBV27 to TRBJ2-5, with 7 bases that match TRBD2. The CDR3 runs 17 residues. Trimming took 3 bases from V and 5 from J; bases not matched to a gene: 15. CDR1 is MNHEY and CDR2 is SMNVEV in the germline V gene (reference sequence). The CDR3 DNA reads TGTGCCAGCAGTTTCCTTTCTAGCGGAGCCCGGCACGAGACCCAGTACTTC. As protein: CASSFLSSGARHETQYF.

This clonotype occurred a few times. The chain links TRBV20-1 to TRBJ2-7; 8 bases map to TRBD1. The trim removed 0 bases at V and 3 bases at J, leaving 7 bases unmatched. This CDR3 region has 15 residues. CDR1 is DFQATT, CDR2 SNEGSKA, per germline (reference sequence). CDR3 region: CSARDVGQEVYEQYF. CDR3 coding DNA: TGCAGTGCTAGAGATGTGGGACAGGAGGTCTACGAGCAGTACTTC.

This clonotype was observed a handful of times. A read error may produce the germline difference seen at one junction end. The CDR3 sequence: CASSQYGQSTLF. In DNA, the CDR3 is TGTGCCAGCAGCCAATACGGACAGTCGACTCTCTTC. The rearrangement uses TRBV16 and TRBJ2-7; D perhaps matches TRBD1 (6 bases). Germline assignment: CDR1 KGHSY and CDR2 FQNENV. This CDR3 is built from 12 residues.

This clonotype occurred a few times. V and J are TRBV20-1 and TRBJ2-7; D gene unclear. CDR1 is DFQATT and CDR2 is SNEGSKA in the germline V gene (reference sequence). V was clipped by 5 bases and J by 5 bases, with 16 bases between them. The CDR3 sequence is 13 residues long. CDR3 amino acids: CSAPPQATHEQYF. The CDR3 region has the DNA TGCAGTGCTCCCCCCCAGGCTACCCACGAGCAGTACTTC.

This clonotype was observed many times. CDR3 DNA: TGTGCCAGCAGCTTAGCGCAGGGGTTGGTCGAAAAACTGTTTTTT. This encodes CASSLAQGLVEKLFF. The chain links TRBV7-2 to TRBJ1-4; TRBD1 is a possible D gene (6 bases). CDR1 and CDR2 (germline): SGHTA, FQGNSA. The CDR3 loop spans 15 amino acids. Trimming stripped 0 bases from V and 8 bases from J, with 13 bases between.

This clonotype was seen only a few times. The V gene is TRBV27, the J gene TRBJ2-2; weak D call: TRBD2 (5 bases). Germline-derived CDR1 and CDR2 are MNHEY and SMNVEV (reference sequence). The CDR3 covers 16 residues. V was clipped by 1 base and J by 1 base, with 10 bases between them. The CDR3 loop is CASSLYAGGNTGELFF. The CDR3 coding sequence is TGTGCCAGCAGTTTATATGCGGGCGGGAACACCGGGGAGCTGTTTTTT.

V gene TRBV6-5 combines with J gene TRBJ2-3; 7 positions match TRBD2. The length of the CDR3 is 17 residues. The germline V gene encodes CDR1 MNHEY and CDR2 SVGAGI. V was pared by 2 bases and J by 2 bases, with 10 bases of the junction left unmatched. The CDR3 sequence: CASSYRRASGATDTQYF. CDR3 coding DNA: TGTGCCAGCAGTTACCGTAGGGCCAGCGGGGCCACAGATACGCAGTATTTT.

V usage is TRBV6-1 and J usage is TRBJ2-3; 9 bases map to TRBD2. This CDR3 has 16 residues. The germline CDR1 and CDR2 sequences are MNHNS and SASEGT. The trim removed 6 bases at V and 1 base at J, leaving 8 bases unmatched. The CDR3 reads CASSPLAGGRTDTQYF. The CDR3 DNA reads as TGTGCCAGCAGCCCACTAGCGGGTGGACGCACAGATACGCAGTATTTT.

This clonotype was detected a few times. The chain joins TRBV7-2 to TRBJ2-1, with 7 bases fitting TRBD2. The CDR3 runs to 12 residues. Germline V gene sequence: CDR1 SGHTA, CDR2 FQGNSA. Trimming removed 5 bases from V and 10 bases from J; junction bases left unmatched: 5. CDR3 sequence reads: CASSRGEGEQFF. CDR3 sequence (DNA): TGTGCCAGCAGCCGGGGGGAAGGGGAGCAGTTCTTC.

This clonotype was seen ten or more times. The J gene is TRBJ2-5, the V gene TRBV7-2, with TRBD2 matching over 10 bases. The junction had 10 bases not matched to a gene; V was cut back by 5 bases and J by 4 bases. Germline-derived CDR1 and CDR2 are SGHTA and FQGNSA. This CDR3 region has 16 residues. The CDR3 region has the DNA TGTGCCAGCAGCCCGACTAAAGCGGGGGGGTCAGAGACCCAGTACTTC. Protein sequence: CASSPTKAGGSETQYF.